These 29 T cell receptor beta chains share one sample of origin, sequenced in a study of cytomegalovirus exposure and HLA in healthy donors (dated by TCRdb to 2015 to 2018). Libraries were prepared through the immunoSEQ multiplex PCR assay. For the multiplex PCR, a mixture combining 60 forward primers for TCR Vbeta segments and 13 reverse primers for TCR Jbeta segments was used. As stored in TCRdb, this immuneACCESS dataset retains in-frame rearrangements with V and J assigned. A fraction of the clones does not appear; measured against another copy, unresolved V genes explain less than half of the discrepancy, and the remainder lacks a known reason. For this sample there are 130,000 to 150,000 clones; about 78% appear just once. Roughly 3% of the sample lies in the top ten. Sequenced input: PBMCs. All receptors come from a male donor in good health and CMV-seronegative.

This chain connects TRBV6-5 to TRBJ1-1, with a tentative D call TRBD1 (5 bases). This CDR3 comprises 14 residues. CDR1 MNHEY and CDR2 SVGAGI come from the germline V gene. CDR3: CGGSKGLSYTEAFF. As DNA, the CDR3 is TGTGGGGGTTCAAAGGGGTTATCTTACACTGAAGCTTTCTTT.

The CDR3 spells CASSLSGGRGTQYF. The DNA for the CDR3 is TGTGCCAGCAGCTTATCGGGGGGCCGGGGGACCCAGTACTTC. J is TRBJ2-5 and V is TRBV7-3; TRBD2 might be the D (7 bases). The CDR3 totals 14 residues. Germline assignment: CDR1 SGHTA and CDR2 FQGTGA. V was pared by 2 bases and J by 7 bases, with 14 bases between.

The genes are TRBV30 and TRBJ1-6; 9 positions match TRBD1. After removal of 8 bases from V and 7 bases from J, the junction contained 3 bases not matched to a gene. Per germline, CDR1 GTSNPN and CDR2 SVGIG (reference sequence). The CDR3 is 12 residues long. CDR3 in amino acids: CALGQGNSPLHF. The CDR3 DNA is TGTGCCCTAGGACAGGGGAATTCACCCCTCCACTTT.

This chain uses TRBV19 with TRBJ2-1; 9 nucleotides agree with TRBD1. J lost 10 bases, V lost 6 bases, and 13 bases had no gene match. The CDR3 is 15 amino acids. Germline loops: CDR1 LNHDA, CDR2 SQIVND (reference sequence). CDR3 loop: CASSAGTGQFGEQFF. CDR3 sequence (DNA): TGTGCCAGTAGCGCCGGGACAGGGCAATTTGGCGAGCAGTTCTTC.

This clone appeared a few times. This chain uses TRBV15 with TRBJ2-6; no clear D. The germline V gene has CDR1 LNHNV and CDR2 YYDKDF (reference sequence). The V end lost 3 bases, the J end lost 0 bases, and 9 bases lay between the germline ends. The CDR3 consists of 16 residues. CDR3 region: CATSRLADSGANVLTF. The CDR3, as DNA: TGTGCCACCAGCAGGCTGGCGGACTCTGGGGCCAACGTCCTGACTTTC.

The chain recombines TRBV12-5 with TRBJ1-2; the D gene is possibly TRBD1 (6 bases). The CDR3 extends over 12 amino acids. Trimming removed 2 bases at V and 14 bases at J, with 15 bases between. The germline gives CDR1 LGHNT, CDR2 FRNRAP. The chain's CDR3 is CASGLSSGDGTF. The CDR3 nucleotides are TGTGCTAGTGGTTTGTCCTCAGGGGATGGGACCTTC. The complete variable domain, with remaining parts taken from reference TRBV12-5 and TRBJ1-2, reads DARVTQTPRHKVTEMGQEVTMRCQPILGHNTVFWYRQTMMQGLELLAYFRNRAPLDDSGMPKDRFSAEMPDATLATLKIQPSEPRDSAVYFCASGLSSGDGTFGSGTRLTVV.

CDR3 sequence: CASSQRGQGAGDEQFF. The CDR3 DNA reads TGCGCCAGCAGCCAGAGAGGCCAGGGGGCAGGTGATGAGCAGTTCTTC. The rearrangement joins TRBV4-1 to TRBJ2-1; 8 positions agree with TRBD1. Germline V gene lookup returns CDR1 MGHRA and CDR2 YSYEKL. V was pared by 3 bases and J by 8 bases, with 12 bases of the junction left unmatched. CDR3 length equals 16 residues.

This chain links TRBV7-8 with TRBJ2-7; 7 bases line up with TRBD1. CDR3 length equals 14 residues. Per the germline V gene, CDR1 is SGHVS and CDR2 is FQNEAQ. The V gene end was trimmed by 5 bases and the J gene end by 6 bases; junction bases not matched to a gene: 10. CDR3: CASSERGLITEQYF. CDR3 bases: TGTGCCAGCAGCGAAAGGGGGCTGATTACCGAGCAGTACTTC.

The chain joins TRBV5-1 to TRBJ2-7; the D is unclear. V gave up 4 bases and J gave up 0 bases, with 11 bases separating them. The CDR3 runs 14 residues. Germline V CDR1 and CDR2: SGHRS, YFSETQ. In DNA form, the CDR3 reads TGCGCCAGCAGCGCACCAACAGTCTCCTACGAGCAGTACTTC. This translates into CASSAPTVSYEQYF.

This clone has only a few counts. The J gene is TRBJ2-1, the V gene TRBV19; 8 bases are shared with TRBD2. CDR1 is LNHDA, CDR2 SQIVND, per germline (reference sequence). This CDR3 region has 14 residues. The V and J ends lost 5 bases and 3 bases, in that order; junction bases with no gene match: 3. CDR3 loop: CASSVGLDYNEQFF. Here the CDR3 DNA reads TGTGCCAGTAGTGTGGGACTAGACTACAATGAGCAGTTCTTC.

The rearrangement uses TRBV5-6 and TRBJ2-2; a possible D gene is TRBD1 (6 bases). Germline V gene data show CDR1 as SGHDT and CDR2 as YYEEEE. Between the trimmed V and J ends, which lost 4 bases and 1 base, there was a span of 14 bases. The CDR3 length is 16 residues. The CDR3 is CASSRDPTGNTGELFF. The CDR3 DNA sequence: TGTGCCAGCAGCCGGGATCCGACAGGGAACACCGGGGAGCTGTTTTTT.

J is TRBJ1-1 and V is TRBV9; a possible D gene is TRBD1 (5 bases). Germline CDR1 reads SGDLS; CDR2 reads YYNGEE. There are 15 residues in the CDR3. V shed 0 bases and J shed 4 bases, with 13 bases lying between them. CDR3 nucleotide sequence: TGTGCCAGCAGCGTAGGGACAACCACGGGCACTGAAGCTTTCTTT. Its translation is CASSVGTTTGTEAFF.

Only a few counts were recorded for this clone. The genes are TRBV19 and TRBJ2-7, with TRBD2 identical over 8 bases. CDR3 size: 16 residues. The trim removed 5 bases at V and 3 bases at J, leaving 12 bases unmatched. CDR1 LNHDA and CDR2 SQIVND come from the germline V gene (reference sequence). CDR3 protein: CASSPGASGHLYEQYF. In nucleotides, the CDR3 is TGTGCCAGTAGTCCCGGGGCTAGCGGGCACCTCTACGAGCAGTACTTC.

In this sample, this clone turned up a few times. The chain recombines TRBV5-1 with TRBJ1-5; 8 nucleotides match TRBD1. V dropped 2 bases and J dropped 3; count of bases not matched to a gene: 4. This CDR3 is 15 amino acids long. Germline-derived CDR1 and CDR2 are SGHRS and YFSETQ. CDR3 protein: CASSFGDRNNQPQHF. CDR3 DNA: TGCGCCAGCAGCTTTGGGGACAGGAACAATCAGCCCCAGCATTTT.

V gene TRBV6-5 combines with J gene TRBJ2-7; D is possibly TRBD2 (6 bases). The CDR3 has 14 residues. Germline-derived CDR1 and CDR2 are MNHEY and SVGAGI. V dropped 2 bases and J dropped 2 bases, with 10 bases sitting between them. The CDR3 DNA reads TGTGCCAGCAGTTACGGAGGGGTCCCCTACGAGCAGTACTTC. It is translated as CASSYGGVPYEQYF.

The chain carries TRBV5-1 and TRBJ2-7; TRBD2 agrees at 8 bases. Germline lookup yields CDR1 SGHRS and CDR2 YFSETQ. The CDR3 sequence is 15 residues long. J lost 4 bases, V lost 0 bases, and 6 bases had no gene match. CDR3 nucleotides: TGCGCCAGCAGCTTGGAGGTAGCGGGAAGGTACGAGCAGTACTTC. Translation gives CASSLEVAGRYEQYF.

V and J are TRBV5-1 and TRBJ1-1; possibly TRBD1 for D (5 bases). CDR1 is SGHRS and CDR2 is YFSETQ in the germline V gene. Deletions cut 0 bases from V and 4 bases from J, with 13 bases between. The length of the CDR3 is 15 residues. The CDR3 DNA reads as TGCGCCAGCAGCTTGGCCGGGGGTAGTGGCACTGAAGCTTTCTTT. Its translation: CASSLAGGSGTEAFF.

The chain recombines TRBV10-3 with TRBJ2-3; unclear D gene. V gave up 3 bases and J gave up 1 base, with 8 bases separating them. CDR3 size: 14 residues. Germline-derived CDR1 and CDR2 are ENHRY and SYGVKD. CDR3: CAISEDGGTDTQYF. CDR3 in DNA: TGTGCCATCAGTGAAGACGGAGGCACAGATACGCAGTATTTT.

The chain joins TRBV7-9 to TRBJ2-3, with 9 bases aligning to TRBD2. V trimming: 1 base; J trimming: 4 bases; junction bases outside the gene matches: 6. Germline-derived CDR1 and CDR2 are SEHNR and FQNEAQ (reference sequence). The CDR3 is made up of 16 amino acids. This CDR3 reads CASSLVQREDPDTQYF. The CDR3 nucleotides read TGTGCCAGCAGCTTAGTCCAGCGGGAGGACCCAGATACGCAGTATTTT.

Details on this clone: The final CDR3 position lacks the conserved phenylalanine or tryptophan, pointing to a likely read error. No DNA is shown, since the ends of the CDR3 on it are uncertain; the CDR3 is the one TCRdb lists. J is TRBJ2-7 and V is TRBV21-1; the table gives TRBD1 as D, unverified against the DNA. TRBV21-1 is deemed a pseudogene. The CDR3 sequence runs 10 residues, both termini included. The CDR3 sequence is CASSNQTSWL.

The chain employs TRBV6-5 and TRBJ1-1, with a weak D call TRBD1 (6 bases). This CDR3 contains 11 residues. Germline V gene lookup returns CDR1 MNHEY and CDR2 SVGAGI. V lost 5 bases, J lost 12 bases, and 13 bases lay in between. CDR3: CASSEGGWSFF. CDR3 bases: TGTGCCAGCAGTGAAGGGGGATGGTCTTTCTTT.

The chain employs TRBV11-1 and TRBJ2-3, with a possible D match to TRBD1 (5 bases). The ends were cut back, 3 bases at V and 0 bases at J, with 10 bases in the middle. The germline gives CDR1 SGHAT, CDR2 FQDESV (reference sequence). This CDR3 contains 15 residues. CDR3 amino acids: CASSLVRASTDTQYF. The CDR3 DNA reads TGTGCCAGCAGCTTGGTCAGGGCGAGCACAGATACGCAGTATTTT.

The chain uses TRBV5-4 and TRBJ2-5; D gene ambiguous. Germline V gene lookup returns CDR1 SGHNT and CDR2 YYREEE (reference sequence). This CDR3 is built from 13 residues. Between the trimmed V and J ends, which lost 4 bases and 2 bases, there was a span of 9 bases. CDR3 sequence reads: CASSLGFQETQYF. The CDR3 nucleotides read TGTGCCAGCAGCCTCGGTTTTCAAGAGACCCAGTACTTC.

The gene calls are TRBV4-1 and TRBJ2-7; D uncertain. From germline, CDR1 is MGHRA and CDR2 YSYEKL. This CDR3 has 15 amino acids. V gave up 1 base and J gave up 5 bases, with 15 bases separating them. The CDR3 sequence is CASSQGHGPRDEQYF. The DNA of the CDR3 is TGCGCCAGCAGCCAAGGACATGGGCCGCGCGACGAGCAGTACTTC.

The chain uses TRBV7-6 and TRBJ2-1, with 8 bases aligning to TRBD2. Germline CDR1 and CDR2: SGHVS and FNYEAQ. J was trimmed by 7 bases and V by 2 bases; bases with no gene match: 7. The CDR3 has 15 residues. Written as DNA, the CDR3 is TGTGCCAGCAGCTTATCGGGGGGGGGCCTAAATGAGCAGTTCTTC. Protein: CASSLSGGGLNEQFF.

The chain is built from TRBV19 and TRBJ2-7; D might be TRBD1 (6 bases). The germline gives CDR1 LNHDA, CDR2 SQIVND (reference sequence). Deletions cut 7 bases from V and 2 bases from J, with 12 bases between. The length of the CDR3 is 13 residues. This chain's CDR3 is CASNPGAPYEQYF. The DNA for the CDR3 is TGTGCCAGTAATCCAGGGGCACCCTACGAGCAGTACTTC.

The V call is TRBV25-1, the J call TRBJ1-1; maybe TRBD1 (5 bases). Deletions cut 1 base from V and 1 base from J, with 13 bases between. Looked up from germline, CDR1 is MGHDK and CDR2 is SYGVNS. This CDR3 has 16 residues. The CDR3 nucleotides read TGTGCCAGCAGTGAATTTTGGTTGACAGAGAACACTGAAGCTTTCTTT. Amino acids: CASSEFWLTENTEAFF.

V is TRBV7-3 and J is TRBJ1-1; TRBD1 agrees at 7 bases. The CDR3 covers 13 residues. V lost 4 bases, J lost 5 bases, and 4 bases stayed unmatched. CDR1 SGHTA and CDR2 FQGTGA come from the germline V gene. CDR3 in amino acids: CASSSGGTTEAFF. CDR3 DNA sequence: TGTGCCAGCAGCTCAGGGGGGACTACTGAAGCTTTCTTT.

This chain uses TRBV6-1 with TRBJ1-2; D call uncertain. The CDR3 covers 12 residues. Germline V gene data show CDR1 as MNHNS and CDR2 as SASEGT. Trimming removed 11 bases at V and 7 bases at J, with 17 bases between. The CDR3 bases are TGTGCCTCAACTGACGAAGGGAGTGGCTACACCTTC. Amino acid sequence: CASTDEGSGYTF.